These T cell receptor beta chains were read from a single sample in a study of low-dose radiotherapy and immunotherapy resistance in tumors. TCRdb used MiXCR to reprocess the reads, holding one entry per CDR3 protein. The data hold 95,000 to 100,000 distinct CDR3 sequences, with less than 25% observed a single time. Material: PBMCs, obtained after low-dose radiotherapy plus immunotherapy. The receptor source for this set is a male donor with prostate cancer. Each CDR3 is given with its conserved first and last residue. The order of the fields is V gene, clone size, D gene, J gene, CDR3 DNA, CDR3 protein. The D gene is left open where the match is weak. A row's size may be missing; if present it is once, few, many or a size class.

TRBV19	many	NA	TRBJ1-5	TGTGCCAGTAGTGGGAGTAGCGTCAATCAGCCCCAGCATTTT	CASSGSSVNQPQHF
TRBV12-5	many	NA	TRBJ1-1	TGTGCTAGTGGTTTGGTACCGGGGGGTACCAGATTGCGAAACACTGAAGCTTTCTTT	CASGLVPGGTRLRNTEAFF
TRBV30	many	TRBD2	TRBJ2-3	TGTGCCTGGAGTGTATTAGCGGGGGCAGATACGCAGTATTTT	CAWSVLAGADTQYF
TRBV6-6	many	NA	TRBJ2-1	TGTGCCAGCAAGCAACTGGACTACAATGAGCAGTTCTTC	CASKQLDYNEQFF
TRBV5-6	many	TRBD2	TRBJ2-3	TGTGCCAGCAGCTTGGCAGGCGGGGGGAACACAGATACGCAGTATTTT	CASSLAGGGNTDTQYF
TRBV18	many	TRBD1	TRBJ1-4	TGTGCCAGCTCACCGACGACAGGGGATAATGAAAAACTGTTTTTT	CASSPTTGDNEKLFF
TRBV4-2	many	NA	TRBJ1-5	TGTGCCAGCAGCCAAGGGGAGGGGGTAAGCGATCAGCCCCAGCATTTT	CASSQGEGVSDQPQHF
TRBV29-1	NA	NA	TRBJ1-1	TGCTGCGTCCCCCAGGGTCCTGAAGATTTCTTT	CCVPQGPEDFF
TRBV2	many	NA	TRBJ1-1	TGTGCCAGCAGTGAAGCGACTCGGGAAGCTTTCTTT	CASSEATREAFF
TRBV7-9	many	TRBD2	TRBJ2-5	TGTGCCAGCAGCCCCGGGACTAGCGGCCAAGAGACCCAGTACTTC	CASSPGTSGQETQYF
TRBV4-1	many	NA	TRBJ1-2	TGCGCCAGCAGCCGCATTCTACAGGGAGGGGGTGGCTACACCTTC	CASSRILQGGGGYTF
TRBV7-9	few	NA	TRBJ1-2	TGTGCCAGCAGCTTAACGGAAGCGGGAAGATACACCTTC	CASSLTEAGRYTF
TRBV10-3	many	TRBD2	TRBJ2-3	TGTGCCATCAGTGAGTTCCAGCGGGGGGCCACCGATACGCAGTATTTT	CAISEFQRGATDTQYF
TRBV7-2	many	TRBD2	TRBJ2-2	TGTGCCAGCAGCTTTACGGTGCCGGGGGGGCGGACCGGGGAGCTGTTTTTT	CASSFTVPGGRTGELFF
TRBV27	many	NA	TRBJ1-5	TGTGCCAGCAGTTTCGGGGCCGAGCATCAGCCCCAGCATTTT	CASSFGAEHQPQHF
TRBV18	many	TRBD1	TRBJ1-1	TGTGCCAGCTCACCACCGCGGACAGGAGGGATCACTGAAGCTTTCTTT	CASSPPRTGGITEAFF
TRBV2	many	NA	TRBJ2-1	TGTGCCAGCAGGGAGGGGGGGCTTGGTGAGCAGTTCTTC	CASREGGLGEQFF
TRBV23-1	few	NA	TRBJ1-4	NA	CASTPTNQTTNEKLFFF
TRBV20-1	many	TRBD2	TRBJ2-1	TGCAGTGCTAGTCCTGGGACTAGCGGGGGGAATGAGCAGTTCTTC	CSASPGTSGGNEQFF
TRBV5-1	once	TRBD1	TRBJ2-5	TGCGCCAGCAGACCCGGGACAGGGTCGGAGACCCAGTACTTC	CASRPGTGSETQYF
TRBV30	many	NA	TRBJ2-3	TGTGCCTGGAGTGGACTGACGGCCACAGATACGCAGTATTTT	CAWSGLTATDTQYF
TRBV20-1	many	NA	TRBJ2-7	TGCAGTGCTAGGAGGCAGGACTACGAGCAGTACTTC	CSARRQDYEQYF